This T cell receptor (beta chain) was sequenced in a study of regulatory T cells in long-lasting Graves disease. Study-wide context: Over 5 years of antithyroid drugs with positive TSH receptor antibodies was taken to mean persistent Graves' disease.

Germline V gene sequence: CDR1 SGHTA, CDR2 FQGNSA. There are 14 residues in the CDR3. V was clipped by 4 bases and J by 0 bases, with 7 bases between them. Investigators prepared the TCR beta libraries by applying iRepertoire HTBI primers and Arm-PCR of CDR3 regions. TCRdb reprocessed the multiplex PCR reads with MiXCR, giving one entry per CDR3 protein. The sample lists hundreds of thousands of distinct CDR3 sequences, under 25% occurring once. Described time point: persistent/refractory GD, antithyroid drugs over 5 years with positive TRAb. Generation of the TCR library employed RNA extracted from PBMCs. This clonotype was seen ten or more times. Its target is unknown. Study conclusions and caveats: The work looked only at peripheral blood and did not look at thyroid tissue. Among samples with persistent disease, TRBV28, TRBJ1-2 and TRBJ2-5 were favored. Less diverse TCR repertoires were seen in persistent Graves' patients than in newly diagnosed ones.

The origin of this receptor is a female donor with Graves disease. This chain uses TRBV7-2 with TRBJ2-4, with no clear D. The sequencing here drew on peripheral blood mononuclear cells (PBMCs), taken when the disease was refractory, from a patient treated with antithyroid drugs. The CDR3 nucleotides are TGTGCCAGCAGCTCTCTCCTAGCCAAAAACATTCAGTACTTC. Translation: CASSSLLAKNIQYF.